This entry lists 2 T cell receptor beta chains sequenced from one sample in a study of shared clonotypes between healthy human individuals. The method was immunoSEQ multiplex PCR; TCRdb's version includes in-frame clones alone and lacks a portion of them. The table has 1.5 million to 2.5 million clones, approximately 95% seen once; the top ten hold approximately 1.2%. Naivety among CD8 cells was defined by CD45RO negativity and positive CCR7 selection, thereby excluding terminally differentiated effector memory CD45RA+ cells. Specimen: naive CD8+ T cells sorted from blood. The receptors here all came from a man younger than 35 in good health.

This sequence joins TRBV2 and TRBJ2-3; 10 nucleotides match TRBD1. Per the germline V gene, CDR1 is SNHLY and CDR2 is FYNNEI. V was clipped by 4 bases and J by 5 bases; unmatched bases: 9. The CDR3 spans 16 residues. CDR3 in DNA: TGTGCCAGCAGTGTTGGACAGGGGGAAGGTCAAGATACGCAGTATTTT. Protein product: CASSVGQGEGQDTQYF.

The chain combines TRBV28 with TRBJ1-6, with D possibly matching TRBD1 (5 bases). CDR1 is MDHEN and CDR2 is SYDVKM in the germline V gene. This CDR3 contains 13 residues. The germline V and J ends were trimmed by 8 bases and 8 bases, with 13 bases remaining between them. CDR3 nucleotide sequence: TGTGCCAGCGCCGGGACGGCCGATTCACCCCTCCACTTT. Translating gives CASAGTADSPLHF.